A single sample is the source of the 25 T cell receptor beta chains below, sequenced in a study of T cell changes during pregnancy in multiple sclerosis (dated by TCRdb to between 2018 and 2020). Library preparation was by the immunoSEQ multiplex PCR assay. In TCRdb, the immuneACCESS table is reduced to in-frame sequences with V and J assigned. These tables do not hold every clone; where another copy was compared, an unresolved V gene accounts for under half, and the others remain unexplained. The sample profile shows about 68,000 clones; 90% of them were found once. More than 1.4% of the sample is taken by the ten largest. The starting material was peripheral blood, obtained in the third trimester of pregnancy. Receptors originate from a female donor with multiple sclerosis, enrolled in a pregnancy study.

V gene TRBV5-4 combines with J gene TRBJ2-5; 11 bases line up with TRBD2. There are 16 residues in the CDR3. V shed 4 bases, J shed 5 bases, and the junction held 10 bases outside the gene matches. Germline V gives CDR1 SGHNT, CDR2 YYREEE (reference sequence). CDR3: CASSAKLAGEWETQYF. As DNA, the CDR3 is TGTGCCAGCAGCGCGAAACTAGCGGGGGAATGGGAGACCCAGTACTTC.

The chain employs TRBV7-9 and TRBJ1-1; no clear D. The CDR3 runs 12 residues. The germline CDR1 and CDR2 sequences are SEHNR and FQNEAQ (reference sequence). V lost 0 bases and J lost 7, with 6 bases in between. The DNA for the CDR3 is TGTGCCAGCAGCTTAGCCCGGGGTGAAGCTTTCTTT. Translated, it gives CASSLARGEAFF.

The chain employs TRBV4-2 and TRBJ1-1; maybe TRBD1 (5 bases). The CDR3 loop spans 14 amino acids. Between the trimmed V and J ends, which lost 1 base and 1 base, there was a span of 7 bases. CDR1 LGHNA and CDR2 YNFKEQ come from the germline V gene. CDR3 bases: TGTGCCAGCAGCCAAGGGACAAAGAACACTGAAGCTTTCTTT. The encoded protein is CASSQGTKNTEAFF.

The chain combines TRBV5-6 with TRBJ1-1, with a weak D call TRBD1 (6 bases). Germline V CDR1 and CDR2: SGHDT, YYEEEE. This CDR3 region has 16 residues. V dropped 0 bases and J dropped 1 base, with 13 bases sitting between them. The CDR3 nucleotides read TGTGCCAGCAGCTTGGCGGGCAGGGGCCGGAACACTGAAGCTTTCTTT. Translation: CASSLAGRGRNTEAFF.

This clone was found a few times. The rearrangement uses TRBV5-1 and TRBJ1-4, with D possibly TRBD1 on 5 matching bases. Looked up from germline, CDR1 is SGHRS and CDR2 is YFSETQ. The length of the CDR3 is 15 residues. V lost 0 bases and J lost 8, with 14 bases in between. The CDR3 here is CASSLAWQGGEKLFF. The DNA of the CDR3 is TGCGCCAGCAGCTTGGCCTGGCAGGGAGGCGAAAAACTGTTTTTT. Together with reference TRBV5-1 and TRBJ1-4, the CDR3 gives the full variable domain: KAGVTQTPRYLIKTRGQQVTLSCSPISGHRSVSWYQQTPGQGLQFLFEYFSETQRNKGNFPGRFSGRQFSNSRSEMNVSTLELGDSALYLCASSLAWQGGEKLFFGSGTQLSVL.

The chain has TRBV5-1 and TRBJ1-1, with no clear D. Germline V gives CDR1 SGHRS, CDR2 YFSETQ. V lost 0 bases, J lost 7 bases, and 10 bases lay in between. The CDR3 extends over 13 amino acids. The CDR3 region is CASSLGPAGEAFF. The CDR3 bases are TGCGCCAGCAGCTTGGGACCGGCGGGTGAAGCTTTCTTT.

V gene TRBV5-6 combines with J gene TRBJ1-2, with 8 bases matching TRBD1. V trimming: 4 bases; J trimming: 0 bases; junction bases outside the gene matches: 14. CDR1 and CDR2 from the germline V gene are SGHDT and YYEEEE. This CDR3 is 18 amino acids long. CDR3 in amino acids: CASSGSGQGGLSNYGYTF. Written as DNA, the CDR3 is TGTGCCAGCAGCGGAAGCGGACAGGGCGGCCTCTCTAACTATGGCTACACCTTC.

This chain links TRBV12-5 with TRBJ1-1; unclear D gene. CDR1 LGHNT and CDR2 FRNRAP come from the germline V gene. The length of the CDR3 is 12 residues. The V and J ends lost 3 bases and 4 bases respectively, with 6 bases between them. Here the CDR3 reads CASGFIPTEAFF. The CDR3 nucleotides are TGTGCTAGTGGTTTTATCCCCACTGAAGCTTTCTTT.

The CDR3 here is CSVGSAGAREKLFF. As DNA, the CDR3 is TGCAGCGTTGGATCTGCGGGGGCGAGGGAAAAACTGTTTTTT. The chain combines TRBV29-1 with TRBJ1-4; possibly TRBD1 for D (6 bases). Germline-derived CDR1 and CDR2 are SQVTM and ANQGSEA. The CDR3 has 14 residues. Trimming shortened V by 4 bases and J by 8 bases, and 17 bases separated the two germline ends. Based on the CDR3 plus reference TRBV29-1 and TRBJ1-4, the full variable domain is SAVISQKPSRDICQRGTSLTIQCQVDSQVTMMFWYRQQPGQSLTLIATANQGSEATYESGFVIDKFPISRPNLTFSTLTVSNMSPEDSSIYLCSVGSAGAREKLFFGSGTQLSVL.

This clone appeared a few times. At the DNA level, this CDR3 is encoded by other sequences in the same sample as well. The chain carries TRBV6-5 and TRBJ1-1; 7 nucleotides match TRBD1. This CDR3 region has 13 residues. Germline-derived CDR1 and CDR2 are MNHEY and SVGAGI. The V and J ends lost 5 bases and 4 bases, in that order; junction bases with no gene match: 4. CDR3 region: CASSRQGPTEAFF. Written as DNA, the CDR3 is TGTGCCAGCAGTCGACAGGGTCCCACTGAAGCTTTCTTT.

The rearrangement uses TRBV30 and TRBJ2-2; 8 bases agree with TRBD1. Per germline, CDR1 GTSNPN and CDR2 SVGIG (reference sequence). J gave up 7 bases and V 1 base, and 5 bases lay outside the gene matches. The CDR3 consists of 14 residues. CDR3 sequence reads: CAWSGDRMGGELFF. In DNA form, the CDR3 reads TGTGCCTGGAGTGGGGACAGGATGGGCGGGGAGCTGTTTTTT.

CDR3 loop: CASSSPNRVGNEQFF. CDR3 DNA sequence: TGCGCCAGCAGCTCGCCTAACAGGGTTGGCAATGAGCAGTTCTTC. The V and J genes are TRBV5-1 and TRBJ2-1; perhaps TRBD1 as D (6 bases). The V gene's germline CDR1 is SGHRS and CDR2 YFSETQ. The CDR3 length is 15 residues. The ends were cut back, 3 bases at V and 6 bases at J, with 16 bases in the middle.

The chain uses TRBV27 and TRBJ2-7; D might be TRBD1 (6 bases). V was pared by 10 bases and J by 0 bases, with 22 bases between. CDR1 is MNHEY, CDR2 SMNVEV, per germline (reference sequence). The CDR3 is made up of 16 amino acids. CDR3 nucleotide sequence: TGTGCCACCATCTTCACCATGGGGGCTGGCTCCTACGAGCAGTACTTC. Encoded protein: CATIFTMGAGSYEQYF.

The rearrangement joins TRBV2 to TRBJ2-6; no reliable D call. This CDR3 comprises 15 residues. CDR1 is SNHLY, CDR2 FYNNEI, per germline. V was cut by 7 bases and J by 0 bases, with 10 bases left in between. The CDR3 DNA reads TGTGCCAGCAATCTAGATCGCTCTGGGGCCAACGTCCTGACTTTC. It specifies CASNLDRSGANVLTF. Looking up the rest from reference TRBV2 and TRBJ2-6 gives the full variable domain: EPEVTQTPSHQVTQMGQEVILRCVPISNHLYFYWYRQILGQKVEFLVSFYNNEISEKSEIFDDQFSVERPDGSNFTLKIRSTKLEDSAMYFCASNLDRSGANVLTFGAGSRLTVL.

The rearrangement joins TRBV5-6 to TRBJ1-1, with no clear D. The V and J ends lost 2 bases and 0 bases respectively, with 11 bases between them. CDR1 is SGHDT, CDR2 YYEEEE, per germline. The CDR3 runs to 15 residues. The CDR3 coding sequence is TGTGCCAGCAGCTTCAGGTCACCGATGAACACTGAAGCTTTCTTT. Its translation is CASSFRSPMNTEAFF.

V and J are TRBV7-3 and TRBJ2-5; 7 bases are shared with TRBD1. This CDR3 spans 15 amino acids. The junction had 11 bases not matched to a gene; V was cut back by 6 bases and J by 4 bases. CDR1 is SGHTA, CDR2 FQGTGA, per germline. The CDR3 DNA reads as TGTGCCAGCAGGCTTTCCGGGACAGAGGGAGAGACCCAGTACTTC. Translating gives CASRLSGTEGETQYF.

The chain employs TRBV28 and TRBJ1-1; 9 positions match TRBD1. CDR1 and CDR2 (germline): MDHEN, SYDVKM. V lost 5 bases, J lost 11 bases, and 12 bases stayed unmatched. The CDR3 is 14 residues long. CDR3 amino acids: CASSGNRGRWGAFF. The CDR3 region has the DNA TGTGCCAGCAGTGGTAACAGGGGGCGATGGGGTGCTTTCTTT.

The J gene is TRBJ1-1, the V gene TRBV27, with D possibly being TRBD1 (6 bases). Looked up from germline, CDR1 is MNHEY and CDR2 is SMNVEV (reference sequence). V lost 3 bases to trimming and J lost 3 bases, with 11 bases between them. The CDR3 is made up of 14 amino acids. CDR3 coding DNA: TGTGCCAGCAGTTTTGGGGGCGCGGACACTGAAGCTTTCTTT. Translating gives CASSFGGADTEAFF.

CDR3 nucleotide sequence: TGCGCCAGCAGCTTGGAGGGACAGGGAGTATGGTTCTTC. This encodes CASSLEGQGVWFF. The chain joins TRBV5-1 to TRBJ2-1, with 9 bases matching TRBD1. There are 13 residues in the CDR3. Germline V gives CDR1 SGHRS, CDR2 YFSETQ. J lost 15 bases, V lost 0 bases, and 7 bases had no gene match.

The rearrangement joins TRBV30 to TRBJ2-5, with D unresolved. Trimming removed 5 bases at V and 7 bases at J, with 11 bases between. Germline-derived CDR1 and CDR2 are GTSNPN and SVGIG (reference sequence). The CDR3 totals 11 residues. CDR3 amino acids: CAWGHPGTQYF. The CDR3 DNA reads TGTGCCTGGGGGCATCCAGGGACCCAGTACTTC.

The genes are TRBV2 and TRBJ2-2, with 7 bases identical to TRBD2. This CDR3 is 16 amino acids long. J gave up 1 base and V 7 bases, and 9 bases lay outside the gene matches. CDR1 is SNHLY and CDR2 is FYNNEI in the germline V gene. The CDR3 reads CASTFDGTKNTGELFF. CDR3 nucleotides: TGTGCCAGCACGTTTGATGGGACTAAGAACACCGGGGAGCTGTTTTTT.

J is TRBJ1-3 and V is TRBV5-1; D is possibly TRBD1 (6 bases). CDR1 SGHRS and CDR2 YFSETQ come from the germline V gene. This CDR3 region has 16 residues. The V gene lost 1 base and the J gene lost 5 bases, with 16 bases spanning the gap. DNA for the CDR3: TGCGCCAGCAGCTTGTCCGTTGGCAGGGGCAGAAACACCATATATTTT. This gives the protein CASSLSVGRGRNTIYF.

The chain uses TRBV27 and TRBJ1-1; possibly TRBD1 for D (6 bases). The germline V gene encodes CDR1 MNHEY and CDR2 SMNVEV (reference sequence). With 10 bases removed from V and 0 bases from J, the gap between germline ends came to 18 bases. The CDR3 spans 15 residues. Written as DNA, the CDR3 is TGTGCCACCCGCCCCTTGGACAGCTTGAACACTGAAGCTTTCTTT. This gives the protein CATRPLDSLNTEAFF.

The chain recombines TRBV5-1 with TRBJ2-2; D might be TRBD2 (7 bases). V lost 7 bases and J lost 4, with 14 bases in between. The CDR3 spans 14 residues. Per the germline V gene, CDR1 is SGHRS and CDR2 is YFSETQ. This CDR3 reads CASQGTIVTGELFF. The CDR3 DNA is TGCGCCAGCCAGGGGACTATCGTCACCGGGGAGCTGTTTTTT.

The chain joins TRBV4-2 to TRBJ1-5, with 7 bases aligning to TRBD1. The CDR3 sequence is 15 residues long. CDR1 is LGHNA and CDR2 is YNFKEQ in the germline V gene. V dropped 2 bases and J dropped 2; count of bases not matched to a gene: 3. CDR3: CASSQNRGGNQPQHF. In nucleotides, the CDR3 is TGTGCCAGCAGCCAAAACAGGGGTGGCAATCAGCCCCAGCATTTT.